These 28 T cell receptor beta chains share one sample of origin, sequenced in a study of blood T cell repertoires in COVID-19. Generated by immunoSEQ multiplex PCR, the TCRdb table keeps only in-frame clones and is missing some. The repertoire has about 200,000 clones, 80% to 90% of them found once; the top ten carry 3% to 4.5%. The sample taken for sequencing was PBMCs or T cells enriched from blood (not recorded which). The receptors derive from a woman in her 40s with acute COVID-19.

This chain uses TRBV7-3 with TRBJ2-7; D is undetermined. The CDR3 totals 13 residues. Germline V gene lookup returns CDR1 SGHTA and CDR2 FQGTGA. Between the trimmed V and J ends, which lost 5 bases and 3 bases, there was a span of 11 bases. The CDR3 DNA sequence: TGTGCCAGCAGCGCCCAGTCGGGCTACGAGCAGTACTTC. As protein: CASSAQSGYEQYF.

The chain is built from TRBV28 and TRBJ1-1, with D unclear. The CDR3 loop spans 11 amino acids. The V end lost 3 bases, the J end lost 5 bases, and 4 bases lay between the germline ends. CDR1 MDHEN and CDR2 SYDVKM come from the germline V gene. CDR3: CASSFTTEAFF. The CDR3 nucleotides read TGTGCCAGCAGTTTTACTACTGAAGCTTTCTTT.

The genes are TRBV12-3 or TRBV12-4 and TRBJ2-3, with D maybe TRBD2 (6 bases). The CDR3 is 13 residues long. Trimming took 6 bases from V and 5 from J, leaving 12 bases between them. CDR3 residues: CASRVRGKDTQYF. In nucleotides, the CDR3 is TGTGCCAGCAGGGTCCGGGGGAAAGATACGCAGTATTTT.

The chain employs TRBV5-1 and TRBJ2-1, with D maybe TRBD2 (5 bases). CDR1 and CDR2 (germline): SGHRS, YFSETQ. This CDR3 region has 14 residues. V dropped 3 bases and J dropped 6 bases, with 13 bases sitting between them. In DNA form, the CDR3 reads TGCGCCAGCAGCTGGGCCGGGATACCCAATGAGCAGTTCTTC. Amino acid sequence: CASSWAGIPNEQFF.

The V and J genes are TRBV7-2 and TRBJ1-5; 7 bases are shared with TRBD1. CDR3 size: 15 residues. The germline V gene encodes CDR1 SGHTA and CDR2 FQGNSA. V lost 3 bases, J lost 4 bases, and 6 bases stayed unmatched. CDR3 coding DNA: TGTGCCAGCAGCTTCCGACAGGGAGAAAATCAGCCCCAGCATTTT. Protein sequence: CASSFRQGENQPQHF.

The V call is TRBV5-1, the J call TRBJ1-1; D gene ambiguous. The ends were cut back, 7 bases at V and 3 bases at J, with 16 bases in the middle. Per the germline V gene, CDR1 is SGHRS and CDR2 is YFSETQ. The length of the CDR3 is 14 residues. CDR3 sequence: CASRLGGFDTEAFF. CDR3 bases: TGCGCCAGCCGCCTGGGAGGGTTCGACACTGAAGCTTTCTTT.

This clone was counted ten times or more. In DNA form, the CDR3 reads TGTGCCAGCAGCTTAACAGGGACTAGCGGGAGTCAGGAGCAGTTCTTC. Protein product: CASSLTGTSGSQEQFF. V usage is TRBV7-3 and J usage is TRBJ2-1; 14 bases agree with TRBD2. V was clipped by 0 bases and J by 10 bases; unmatched bases: 5. The CDR3 consists of 16 residues. Germline V gene sequence: CDR1 SGHTA, CDR2 FQGTGA.

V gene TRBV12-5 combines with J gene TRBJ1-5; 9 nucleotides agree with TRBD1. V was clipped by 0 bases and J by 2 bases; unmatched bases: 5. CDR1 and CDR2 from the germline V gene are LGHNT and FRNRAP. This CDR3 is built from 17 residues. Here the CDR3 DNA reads TGTGCTAGTGGTTTGGTTGACACAGGGGGCGGCAATCAGCCCCAGCATTTT. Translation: CASGLVDTGGGNQPQHF.

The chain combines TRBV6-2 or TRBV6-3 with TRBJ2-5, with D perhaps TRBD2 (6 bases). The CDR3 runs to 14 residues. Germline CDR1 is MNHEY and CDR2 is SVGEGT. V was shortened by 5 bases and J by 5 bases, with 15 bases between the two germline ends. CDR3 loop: CASSLGGVRETQYF. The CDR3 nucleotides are TGTGCCAGCAGTCTAGGAGGGGTACGGGAGACCCAGTACTTC.

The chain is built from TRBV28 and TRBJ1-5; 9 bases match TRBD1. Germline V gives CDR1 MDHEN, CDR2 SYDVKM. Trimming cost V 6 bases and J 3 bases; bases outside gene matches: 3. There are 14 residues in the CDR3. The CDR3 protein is CASRLQGANQPQHF. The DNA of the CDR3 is TGTGCCAGCAGGTTACAGGGGGCCAATCAGCCCCAGCATTTT. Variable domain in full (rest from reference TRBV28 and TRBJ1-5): DVKVTQSSRYLVKRTGEKVFLECVQDMDHENMFWYRQDPGLGLRLIYFSYDVKMKEKGDIPEGYSVSREKKERFSLILESASTNQTSMYLCASRLQGANQPQHFGDGTRLSIL.

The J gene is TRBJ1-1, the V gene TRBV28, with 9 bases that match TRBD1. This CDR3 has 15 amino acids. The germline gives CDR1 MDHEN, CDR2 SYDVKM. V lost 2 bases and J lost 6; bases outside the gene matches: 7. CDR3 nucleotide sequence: TGTGCCAGCAGTTTAGGGGGGACAGGGCTGTCTGAAGCTTTCTTT. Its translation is CASSLGGTGLSEAFF. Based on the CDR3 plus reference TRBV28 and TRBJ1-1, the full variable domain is DVKVTQSSRYLVKRTGEKVFLECVQDMDHENMFWYRQDPGLGLRLIYFSYDVKMKEKGDIPEGYSVSREKKERFSLILESASTNQTSMYLCASSLGGTGLSEAFFGQGTRLTVV.

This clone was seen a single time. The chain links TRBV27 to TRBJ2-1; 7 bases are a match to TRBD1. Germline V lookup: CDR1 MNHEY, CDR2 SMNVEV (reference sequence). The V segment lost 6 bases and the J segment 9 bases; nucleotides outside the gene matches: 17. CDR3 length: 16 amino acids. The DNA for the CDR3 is TGTGCCAGCAGGCGGACAGGCGGAACTGGGGAGAGTGAGCAGTTCTTC. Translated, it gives CASRRTGGTGESEQFF.

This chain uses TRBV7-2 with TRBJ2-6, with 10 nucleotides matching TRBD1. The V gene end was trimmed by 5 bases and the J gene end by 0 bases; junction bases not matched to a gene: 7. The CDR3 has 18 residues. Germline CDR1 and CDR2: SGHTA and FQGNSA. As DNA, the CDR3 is TGTGCCAGCAGCCTCGGGGACAGGGGCGGCTCTGGGGCCAACGTCCTGACTTTC. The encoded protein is CASSLGDRGGSGANVLTF.

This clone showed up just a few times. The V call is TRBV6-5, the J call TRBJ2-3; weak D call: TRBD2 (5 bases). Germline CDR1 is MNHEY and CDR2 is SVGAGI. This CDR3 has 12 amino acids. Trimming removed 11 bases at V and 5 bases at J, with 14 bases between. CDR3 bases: TGTGCCGGAAGAGGGCTTGAAGATACGCAGTATTTT. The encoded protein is CAGRGLEDTQYF.

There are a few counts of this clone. In nucleotides, the CDR3 is TGTGCAAGTCGCCAGGGACACAGGGCCCGAAGTTATGGCTACACCTTC. This codes for CASRQGHRARSYGYTF. The chain couples TRBV12-2 to TRBJ1-2; no DNA check was done on the table's D call, TRBD1. TRBV12-2 counts as a pseudogene. The CDR3 runs to 16 residues.

CDR3 nucleotides: TGTGCCAGCAGCCCGGAAAGCGGAACTAGCACAGATACGCAGTATTTT. Its translation: CASSPESGTSTDTQYF. The chain combines TRBV3-1 (or the pseudogene TRBV3-2) with TRBJ2-3; a possible D gene is TRBD2 (5 bases). Germline V gene sequence: CDR1 LGHDT, CDR2 YNNKEL (reference sequence). The CDR3 sequence is 16 residues long. Trimming removed 4 bases at V and 0 bases at J, with 14 bases between.

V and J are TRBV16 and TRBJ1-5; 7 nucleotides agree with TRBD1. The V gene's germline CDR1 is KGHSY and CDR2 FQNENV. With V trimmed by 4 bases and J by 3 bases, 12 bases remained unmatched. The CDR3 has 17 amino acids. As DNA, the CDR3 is TGTGCCAGCAGCCCCCGGGGTGGGGGACAGCTCAATCAGCCCCAGCATTTT. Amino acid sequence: CASSPRGGGQLNQPQHF.

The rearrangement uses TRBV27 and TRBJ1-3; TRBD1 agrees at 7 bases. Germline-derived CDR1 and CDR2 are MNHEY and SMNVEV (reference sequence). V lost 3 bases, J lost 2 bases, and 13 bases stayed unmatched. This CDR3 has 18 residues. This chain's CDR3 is CASSFRGTGTDPGNTIYF. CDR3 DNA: TGTGCCAGCAGTTTCCGGGGAACCGGGACAGACCCTGGAAACACCATATATTTT.

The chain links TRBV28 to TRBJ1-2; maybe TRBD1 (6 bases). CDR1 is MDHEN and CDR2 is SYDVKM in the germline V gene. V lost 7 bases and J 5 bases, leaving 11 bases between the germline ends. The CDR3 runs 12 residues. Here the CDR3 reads CASTKQGYGYTF. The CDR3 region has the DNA TGTGCCAGCACCAAACAGGGATATGGCTACACCTTC.

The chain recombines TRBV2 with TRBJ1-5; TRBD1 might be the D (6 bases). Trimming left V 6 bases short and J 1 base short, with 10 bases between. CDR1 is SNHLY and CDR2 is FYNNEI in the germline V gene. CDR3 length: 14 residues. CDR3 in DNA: TGTGCCAGCAGCACGCAGGGGAGCAATCAGCCCCAGCATTTT. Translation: CASSTQGSNQPQHF.

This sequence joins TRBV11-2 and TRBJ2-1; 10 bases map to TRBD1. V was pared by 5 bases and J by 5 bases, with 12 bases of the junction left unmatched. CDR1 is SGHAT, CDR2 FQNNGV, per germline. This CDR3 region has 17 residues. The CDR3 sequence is CASSKRPTGQGHNEQFF. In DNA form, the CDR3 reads TGTGCCAGCAGCAAACGTCCCACGGGACAGGGGCACAATGAGCAGTTCTTC. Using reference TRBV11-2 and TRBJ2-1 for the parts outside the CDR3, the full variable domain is EAGVAQSPRYKIIEKRQSVAFWCNPISGHATLYWYQQILGQGPKLLIQFQNNGVVDDSQLPKDRFSAERLKGVDSTLKIQPAKLEDSAVYLCASSKRPTGQGHNEQFFGPGTRLTVL.

CDR3 in amino acids: CASSPWTGGATETQYF. CDR3 coding DNA: TGTGCCAGCAGCCCCTGGACAGGGGGCGCAACGGAGACCCAGTACTTC. This rearrangement joins TRBV7-2 to TRBJ2-5, with 11 bases that match TRBD1. The CDR3 loop spans 16 amino acids. Germline V gene data show CDR1 as SGHTA and CDR2 as FQGNSA. The ends lost 5 bases at V and 5 bases at J; junction bases unmatched: 10.

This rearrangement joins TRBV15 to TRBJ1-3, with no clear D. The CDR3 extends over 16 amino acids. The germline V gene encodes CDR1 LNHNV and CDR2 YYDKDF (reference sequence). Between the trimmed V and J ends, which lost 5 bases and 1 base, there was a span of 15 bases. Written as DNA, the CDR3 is TGTGCCACCAGCCCCTGGGGAGGTAGATCTGGAAACACCATATATTTT. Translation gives CATSPWGGRSGNTIYF.

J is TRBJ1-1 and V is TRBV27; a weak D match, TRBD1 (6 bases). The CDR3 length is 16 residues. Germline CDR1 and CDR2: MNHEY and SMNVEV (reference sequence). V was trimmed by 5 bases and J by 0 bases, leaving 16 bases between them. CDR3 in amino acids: CASSTGWGLMNTEAFF. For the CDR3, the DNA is TGTGCCAGCAGTACAGGGTGGGGGCTTATGAACACTGAAGCTTTCTTT.

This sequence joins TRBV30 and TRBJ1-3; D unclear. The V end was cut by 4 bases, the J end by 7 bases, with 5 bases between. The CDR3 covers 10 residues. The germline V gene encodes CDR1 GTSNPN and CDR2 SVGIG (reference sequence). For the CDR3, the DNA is TGTGCCTGGAAACTCAACACCATATATTTT. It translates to CAWKLNTIYF.

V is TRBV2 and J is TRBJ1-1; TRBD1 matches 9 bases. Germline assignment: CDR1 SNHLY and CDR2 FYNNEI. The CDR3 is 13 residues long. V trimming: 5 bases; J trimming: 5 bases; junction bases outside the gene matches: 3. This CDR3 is CASSWDRETEAFF. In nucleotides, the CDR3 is TGTGCCAGCAGTTGGGACAGGGAGACTGAAGCTTTCTTT.

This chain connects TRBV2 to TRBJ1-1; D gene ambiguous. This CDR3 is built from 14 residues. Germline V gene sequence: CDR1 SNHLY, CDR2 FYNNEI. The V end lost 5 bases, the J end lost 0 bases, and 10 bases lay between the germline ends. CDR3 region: CASSWPGVNTEAFF. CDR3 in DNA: TGTGCCAGCAGTTGGCCGGGAGTGAACACTGAAGCTTTCTTT.

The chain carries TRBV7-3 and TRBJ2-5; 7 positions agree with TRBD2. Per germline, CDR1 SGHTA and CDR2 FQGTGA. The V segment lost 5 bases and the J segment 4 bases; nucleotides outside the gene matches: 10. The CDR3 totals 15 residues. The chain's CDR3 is CASSPVGAGVETQYF. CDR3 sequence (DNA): TGTGCCAGCAGCCCAGTGGGTGCGGGAGTAGAGACCCAGTACTTC.